The clone carrying this TCR beta chain was seen only once. Trimming at V came to 3 bases and at J to 12 bases, leaving 11 bases not matched to a gene. This CDR3 has 16 amino acids. In germline, CDR1 is MGHRA, CDR2 YSYEKL. This sample stems from a study of blood T cell repertoires in COVID-19. Under the authors' procedure: Quantification of nucleated cells was approximated via reference gene primer amplification. The protocol was immunoSEQ multiplex PCR, while the TCRdb copy is restricted to in-frame clones and leaves out a portion. V, J and clone size derive from that table, while D and trimming were established from the DNA sequence. The sample consists of almost 55,000 clones, less than 90% of them appearing once.

The clonotype originates from a human donor in a cohort sampled during active COVID-19. Sample: peripheral blood. This sequence joins TRBV4-1 and TRBJ2-1, with 13 bases that match TRBD2. In nucleotides, the CDR3 is TGCGCCAGCAGCCAGGCCGGGACTAGCGGGACCCTGGGGCAGTTCTTC. It yields the protein CASSQAGTSGTLGQFF.